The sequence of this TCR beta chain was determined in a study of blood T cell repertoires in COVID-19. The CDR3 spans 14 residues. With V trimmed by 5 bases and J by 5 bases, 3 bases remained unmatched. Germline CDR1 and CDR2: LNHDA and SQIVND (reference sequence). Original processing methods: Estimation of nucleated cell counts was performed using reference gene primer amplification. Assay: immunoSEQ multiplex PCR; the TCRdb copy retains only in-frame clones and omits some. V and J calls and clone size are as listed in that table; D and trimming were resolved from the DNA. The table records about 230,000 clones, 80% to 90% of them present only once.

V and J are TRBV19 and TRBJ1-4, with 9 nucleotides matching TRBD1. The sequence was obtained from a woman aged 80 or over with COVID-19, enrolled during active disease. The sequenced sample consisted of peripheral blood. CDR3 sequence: CASSYRGPNEKLFF. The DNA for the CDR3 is TGTGCCAGTAGTTACAGGGGGCCGAATGAAAAACTGTTTTTT.